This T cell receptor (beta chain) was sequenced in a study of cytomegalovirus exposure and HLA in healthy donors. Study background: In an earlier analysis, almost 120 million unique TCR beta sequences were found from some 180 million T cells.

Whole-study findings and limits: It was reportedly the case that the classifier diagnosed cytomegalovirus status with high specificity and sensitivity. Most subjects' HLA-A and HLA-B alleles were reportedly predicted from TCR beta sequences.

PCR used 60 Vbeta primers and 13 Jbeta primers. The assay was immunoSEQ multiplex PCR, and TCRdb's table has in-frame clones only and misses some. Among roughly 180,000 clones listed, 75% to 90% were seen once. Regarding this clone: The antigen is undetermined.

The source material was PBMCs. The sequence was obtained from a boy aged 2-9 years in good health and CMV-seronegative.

CDR3 loop: CASSYGGIGGQETQYF. In DNA, the CDR3 is TGTGCCAGCAGTTACGGAGGTATAGGAGGCCAAGAGACCCAGTACTTC. The V and J genes are TRBV6-5 and TRBJ2-5, with D perhaps matching TRBD2 (5 bases). CDR3 length equals 16 residues. Germline lookup yields CDR1 MNHEY and CDR2 SVGAGI. The ends were cut back, 2 bases at V and 1 base at J, with 14 bases in the middle.